One T cell receptor beta chain is described in this entry. Using RNA transcripts as the source, TCR beta CDR3 regions were amplified. An initial round of RT-PCR targeting the TCR CDR3 relied on the HTBI primer set. TCRdb processed the multiplex PCR reads anew with MiXCR; each CDR3 protein has one entry. The table includes 300,000 to 450,000 distinct CDR3 sequences, less than 20% detected once. This record comes from a study of T cells in Graves' hyperthyroidism and ophthalmopathy. V lost 6 bases, J lost 1 base, and 3 bases lay in between. Germline CDR1 is DFQATT and CDR2 is SNEGSKA (reference sequence). The length of the CDR3 is 10 residues.

V and J are TRBV20-1 and TRBJ1-1; D gene unclear. This clonotype originated in a man aged 18 to 35 with Graves' ophthalmopathy. Material for sequencing was blood. The CDR3 DNA follows: TGCAGTGCACCGAACACTGAAGCTTTCTTT. It yields the protein CSAPNTEAFF.